A selection of T cell receptor beta chains follows, all from one sample in a study of T cell responses to AZD1222 COVID-19 vaccine. This table comes from immunoSEQ multiplex PCR, and its TCRdb copy is limited to in-frame clones, with some not included. The table records over 110,000 clones, 85% to 90% of them present only once. This specimen consisted of peripheral blood, obtained 28 days after the second AZD1222 dose. These receptors were taken from an adult who received the AZD1222 COVID-19 vaccine. The CDR3 runs from the conserved cysteine through the conserved F or W. D genes are given only for firm matches. A row's size may be missing; if present it is once, few, many or a size class.

>TRBJ1-1|-|-|TRBV7-2
TGTGCCAGCAGCTTACTCGGGCTGGGCTCGGGCACTGAAGCTTTCTTT
CASSLLGLGSGTEAFF
>TRBJ1-3|few|-|TRBV6-1
TGTGCCAGCAGTGCGGACAGATCCCAGTCTGGAAACACCATATATTTT
CASSADRSQSGNTIYF
>TRBJ2-2|-|-|TRBV24-1
TGTGCCACCTCCGGGGCGAGGCCGAACACCGGGGAGCTGTTTTTT
CATSGARPNTGELFF
>TRBJ2-2|-|-|TRBV7-3
TGTGCCAGCAGCCGTTCTTCGGGGACTTCCCAGGGGGAGCTGTTTTTT
CASSRSSGTSQGELFF
>TRBJ2-7|-|TRBD2|TRBV19
TGTGCCAGTAGTAACCCTTCCGGGACTAGCGGGTACGAGCAGTACTTC
CASSNPSGTSGYEQYF
>TRBJ1-5|-|TRBD1|TRBV28
TGTGCCAGCACCAAGACCGGGACAGGAGGTCAGCCCCAGCATTTT
CASTKTGTGGQPQHF
>TRBJ1-2|few|-|TRBV9
TGTGCCAGCAGCGGGGGGCAGGGGAACTATGGCTACACCTTC
CASSGGQGNYGYTF
>TRBJ1-2|-|-|TRBV6-5
TGTGCCAGCAGTTACTCGACTAGCCAGCCGAACTATGGCTACACCTTC
CASSYSTSQPNYGYTF
>TRBJ1-4|-|-|TRBV4-3
TGCGCCAGCAGCCAAGATGTCGGGGTCTGGGAAAAACTGTTTTTT
CASSQDVGVWEKLFF
>TRBJ2-5|-|-|TRBV9
TGTGCCAGCAGCGGACGAGACCAAGAGACCCAGTACTTC
CASSGRDQETQYF
>TRBJ1-2|-|-|TRBV3-1/TRBV3-2
TGTGCCAGCAGCCAAGGTCGGGCAGGTCAGGTCTACACCTTC
CASSQGRAGQVYTF
>TRBJ2-7|-|TRBD2|TRBV28
TGTGCCAGCAGTTTATTGGCTAGCGGGTTCCGCCCCTACGAGCAGTACTTC
CASSLLASGFRPYEQYF
>TRBJ1-2|-|-|TRBV13
TGTGCCAGCAGCCCCTACGGCGACTATGGCTACACCTTC
CASSPYGDYGYTF
>TRBJ1-1|few|-|TRBV29-1
TGCAGCGTTGAGTCCGAGGTGAACACTGAAGCTTTCTTT
CSVESEVNTEAFF
>TRBJ1-2|-|-|TRBV5-6
TGTGCCAGCAGCTTGGCCGGGAACTTAAACTATGGCTACACCTTC
CASSLAGNLNYGYTF
>TRBJ1-4|-|-|TRBV7-9
TGTGCCAGCAGCTTAGCCCTAGAGTCGGGAGAAAAACTGTTTTTT
CASSLALESGEKLFF
>TRBJ2-2|-|-|TRBV5-1
TGCGCCAGCAGCTTGGGTCTAGCCTACACCGGGGAGCTGTTTTTT
CASSLGLAYTGELFF
>TRBJ2-1|-|TRBD2|TRBV18
TGTGCCAGCTCACCATTAGCGGGGTTAGATGAGCAGTTCTTC
CASSPLAGLDEQFF
>TRBJ1-5|-|-|TRBV3-1/TRBV3-2
TGTGCCAGCAGCCAAGATGGTTGGGGGCATCAGCCCCAGCATTTT
CASSQDGWGHQPQHF
>TRBJ2-7|once|TRBD1|TRBV6-5
TGTGCCAGCATGATGGACAGGAGCTCCTACGAGCAGTACTTC
CASMMDRSSYEQYF
>TRBJ2-7|-|TRBD2|TRBV5-1
TGCGCCAGCAGCTTTGTAGCGGGTTACGAGCAGTACTTC
CASSFVAGYEQYF
>TRBJ1-1|-|-|TRBV28
TGTGCCAGCAGTTCCCATCTGGGGGGGAGCACTGAAGCTTTCTTT
CASSSHLGGSTEAFF
>TRBJ2-7|-|TRBD2|TRBV19
TGTGCCAGTAGTAGAACTAGCGGCAGCTCCTACGAGCAGTACTTC
CASSRTSGSSYEQYF
>TRBJ2-3|once|-|TRBV7-7
TGTGCCAGCAGCTCCGGACAACCCGGTGGTACGCAGTATTTT
CASSSGQPGGTQYF
>TRBJ1-3|-|TRBD1|TRBV2
TGTGCCAGCGGGACAGCCGTCGGGCTTTTTAACACCATATATTTT
CASGTAVGLFNTIYF
>TRBJ2-7|-|TRBD2|TRBV6-2/TRBV6-3
TGTGCCAGCAGTCCCCGACTAGCGGGAGTGGGGGCCTACTACGAGCAGTACTTC
CASSPRLAGVGAYYEQYF
>TRBJ2-7|-|TRBD2|TRBV19
TGTGCCAGTAGTTTTAGCGGGAGCTCCTACGAGCAGTACTTC
CASSFSGSSYEQYF
>TRBJ2-5|-|TRBD2|TRBV13
TGTGCCAGCAGACGCTCAGCGGGAGAGGTACAAGAGACCCAGTACTTC
CASRRSAGEVQETQYF
>TRBJ2-5|once|TRBD1|TRBV2
TGTGCCAGCAGGACGGGGACAGTGAGGGGCCAAGAGACCCAGTACTTC
CASRTGTVRGQETQYF
>TRBJ1-2|-|-|TRBV4-2
TGTGCCAGCAGCCATAACTATGGCTACACCTTC
CASSHNYGYTF
>TRBJ2-1|-|TRBD1|TRBV30
TGTGCCTGGATATCTCGGACAGGCCGTTCCTCCTACAATGAGCAGTTCTTC
CAWISRTGRSSYNEQFF
>TRBJ1-2|once|-|TRBV9
TGTGCCAGCAGCGCCAGGGTTGACTATGGCTACACCTTC
CASSARVDYGYTF
>TRBJ1-1|once|-|TRBV6-5
TGTGCCAGCAGTTACTCGACCAGCCCGGGAACTGAAGCTTTCTTT
CASSYSTSPGTEAFF
>TRBJ1-1|-|-|TRBV11-2
TGTGCCAGCAGCTTAGGAATGAACACTGAAGCTTTCTTT
CASSLGMNTEAFF
>TRBJ2-1|-|-|TRBV5-4
TGTGCCAGCAGCAACAGGGCTTCGATCTACAATGAGCAGTTCTTC
CASSNRASIYNEQFF
>TRBJ1-1|-|-|TRBV7-6
TGTGCCAGCAGCAAAGGAGGTCGCACTGAAGCTTTCTTT
CASSKGGRTEAFF
>TRBJ1-1|-|-|TRBV7-9
TGTGCCAGCAGCACCCGGGGTGCCCCTTCTGAAGCTTTCTTT
CASSTRGAPSEAFF
>TRBJ2-1|-|-|TRBV10-1
TGCGCCAGCAGTGAAGGCAGTTGGAACAATGAGCAGTTCTTC
CASSEGSWNNEQFF
>TRBJ1-2|-|-|TRBV28
TGTGCCAGCAGTTTACCCCACAGGGGCTACACCTTC
CASSLPHRGYTF
>TRBJ1-1|-|TRBD1|TRBV7-9
TGTGCCAGCAGCTTAGGGGGGGACAGCCATGAAGCTTTCTTT
CASSLGGDSHEAFF
>TRBJ2-2|-|-|TRBV5-1
TGCGCCAGCAGCAGGGAGGCCGGGGAGCTGTTTTTT
CASSREAGELFF
>TRBJ1-2|-|TRBD1|TRBV2
TGTGCCAGCAGCTTACCGGGACAGAACTATGGCTACACCTTC
CASSLPGQNYGYTF
>TRBJ2-5|once|-|TRBV11-2
TGTGCCAGCAGCCCTGGGGGAGGGGGTCAAGAGACCCAGTACTTC
CASSPGGGGQETQYF
>TRBJ1-3|few|-|TRBV30
TGTGCCTGGAGTGGACAGGACACCATATATTTT
CAWSGQDTIYF
>TRBJ2-1|-|TRBD2|TRBV4-1
TGCGCCAGCAGCCACCCCACGACTAGCTTAAGTCCTGAGCAGTTCTTC
CASSHPTTSLSPEQFF
>TRBJ1-5|-|TRBD1|TRBV18
TGTGCCAGCTCAATTACAGGGGGCGCAAATCAGCCCCAGCATTTT
CASSITGGANQPQHF
>TRBJ2-1|-|-|TRBV28
TGTGCCAGCACCCCGCAGGGGCCTGGGGAGCAGTTCTTC
CASTPQGPGEQFF
>TRBJ2-1|-|TRBD2|TRBV6-1
TGTGCCAGCAGTGGGGGACTAGCGGGAGCAAGGGGGAATGAGCAGTTCTTC
CASSGGLAGARGNEQFF
>TRBJ1-1|-|-|TRBV20-1
TGCAGTGCTAGAGAGAACACTGAAGCTTTCTTT
CSARENTEAFF
>TRBJ1-3|-|-|TRBV30
TGTGCCTGGAGTGTACCCGTGGCTCAAGGAAACACCATATATTTT
CAWSVPVAQGNTIYF
>TRBJ2-1|-|-|TRBV29-1
TGCAGCGTTGAACGGACTCGTTACAATGAGCAGTTCTTC
CSVERTRYNEQFF
>TRBJ1-1|-|-|TRBV10-1
TGCGCCAGCAGTGACGGTTTGAACACTGAAGCTTTCTTT
CASSDGLNTEAFF
>TRBJ2-3|-|TRBD1|TRBV6-2/TRBV6-3
TGTGCCAGCAGTTACCATGGGACAGGGCGCACAGATACGCAGTATTTT
CASSYHGTGRTDTQYF
>TRBJ1-3|-|-|TRBV7-9
TGTGCCAGCAGCTTAGACCGAAGATTCTCTGGAAACACCATATATTTT
CASSLDRRFSGNTIYF
>TRBJ2-7|-|-|TRBV28
TGTGCCAGCAGTTCCATCTCCTACGAGCAGTACTTC
CASSSISYEQYF